This is a list of T cell receptor beta chains from one sample in a study of CD8 T cells in ankylosing spondylitis. TCRdb ran MiXCR on the 5' RACE reads and lists one entry per CDR3 protein. The data contain roughly 700,000 distinct CDR3 sequences, 15% to 20% of them singletons. Sequencing input: blood, either unsorted or a sorted T cell fraction (not recorded which). The receptors were gathered from a male donor with ankylosing spondylitis. Each CDR3 is given with its conserved first and last residue. Fields, in order: J gene, clone size, D gene, V gene, CDR3 DNA, CDR3 protein. D genes are given only for firm matches. Not all rows give a size; the values are once, few, many and, for expanded clones, a class.

j_gene: TRBJ1-3
abundance: few
d_gene: NA
v_gene: TRBV28
CDR3nt: TGTGCCAGCAGTTCCTTAGCGGATGGAAACACCATATATTTT
CDR3aa: CASSSLADGNTIYF

j_gene: TRBJ2-2
abundance: NA
d_gene: TRBD1
v_gene: TRBV7-9
CDR3nt: TGTGCCAGCAGCTTAGGGGACAGGCCCGGGGAGCTGTTTTTT
CDR3aa: CASSLGDRPGELFF

j_gene: TRBJ2-3
abundance: few
d_gene: TRBD2
v_gene: TRBV29-1
CDR3nt: TGCAGCGTTGAGTCACTAGCGGGGGGGCCCCATAGCACAGATACGCAGTATTTT
CDR3aa: CSVESLAGGPHSTDTQYF

j_gene: TRBJ1-1
abundance: few
d_gene: TRBD1
v_gene: TRBV11-2
CDR3nt: TGTGCCAGCAGCTTTCAGGGGGCTAAAAGAAACACTGAAGCTTTCTTT
CDR3aa: CASSFQGAKRNTEAFF

j_gene: TRBJ1-6
abundance: few
d_gene: NA
v_gene: TRBV7-9
CDR3nt: TGTGCCAGCAGCAGGTCAGGGGTTCGTAATTCACCCCTCCACTTT
CDR3aa: CASSRSGVRNSPLHF

j_gene: TRBJ2-2
abundance: NA
d_gene: NA
v_gene: TRBV20-1
CDR3nt: TGCAGTGCTAGAGTACGGAAGAGAGGATCCGGGGAGCTGTTTTTT
CDR3aa: CSARVRKRGSGELFF

j_gene: TRBJ1-3
abundance: few
d_gene: TRBD1
v_gene: TRBV28
CDR3nt: TGTGCCAGCAGTTTCCAGGGGGCAACTGGAAACACCATATATTTT
CDR3aa: CASSFQGATGNTIYF

j_gene: TRBJ2-3
abundance: NA
d_gene: TRBD1
v_gene: TRBV12-3/TRBV12-4
CDR3nt: TGTGCCAGCAGCCCCGCGACAGGGGTTGGGACAGATACGCAGTATTTT
CDR3aa: CASSPATGVGTDTQYF

j_gene: TRBJ2-1
abundance: few
d_gene: NA
v_gene: TRBV3-1
CDR3nt: TGTGCCAGCAGCCAAGATTGGGCAGACAATGAGCAGTTCTTC
CDR3aa: CASSQDWADNEQFF

j_gene: TRBJ2-2
abundance: NA
d_gene: NA
v_gene: TRBV9
CDR3nt: TGTGCCAGCAGCGTGCCAGTGAACACCGGGGAGCTGTTTTTT
CDR3aa: CASSVPVNTGELFF

j_gene: TRBJ2-3
abundance: NA
d_gene: NA
v_gene: TRBV27
CDR3nt: TGTGCCAGCAGTTCACCCTCGGGCACAGATACGCAGTATTTT
CDR3aa: CASSSPSGTDTQYF

j_gene: TRBJ1-1
abundance: NA
d_gene: NA
v_gene: TRBV4-2
CDR3nt: TGTGCCAGCAGCAAAGGGACAAGCCCCACTGAAGCTTTCTTT
CDR3aa: CASSKGTSPTEAFF

j_gene: TRBJ2-5
abundance: NA
d_gene: NA
v_gene: TRBV10-3
CDR3nt: TGTGCCATCAGTGAGTCGCAGGGTCTCCAAGAGACCCAGTACTTC
CDR3aa: CAISESQGLQETQYF

j_gene: TRBJ2-1
abundance: few
d_gene: TRBD2
v_gene: TRBV7-2
CDR3nt: TGTGCCAGCAGGACCCGGGACTACCACAATGAGCAGTTCTTC
CDR3aa: CASRTRDYHNEQFF

j_gene: TRBJ2-7
abundance: NA
d_gene: TRBD2
v_gene: TRBV7-8
CDR3nt: TGTGCCAGCACTACCGGGACTAGCGGCGGAGAGCAGTACTTC
CDR3aa: CASTTGTSGGEQYF

j_gene: TRBJ2-1
abundance: NA
d_gene: TRBD2
v_gene: TRBV7-9
CDR3nt: TGTGCCAGCAGCTTAGGCGTGTTGACTAGCGGGAACAATGAGCAGTTCTTC
CDR3aa: CASSLGVLTSGNNEQFF

j_gene: TRBJ2-5
abundance: many
d_gene: TRBD2
v_gene: TRBV5-1
CDR3nt: TGCGCCAGCAGCTCCCTAGCGGGTTCAGAGACCCAGTACTTC
CDR3aa: CASSSLAGSETQYF

j_gene: TRBJ2-7
abundance: few
d_gene: TRBD1
v_gene: TRBV3-1
CDR3nt: TGTGCCAGCAAGGGGACAGGGTCTGCCTACGAGCAGTACTTC
CDR3aa: CASKGTGSAYEQYF

j_gene: TRBJ1-1
abundance: NA
d_gene: NA
v_gene: TRBV7-9
CDR3nt: TGTGCCAGCAGCTCCCGGGATTTGAGGACTGAAGCTTTCTTT
CDR3aa: CASSSRDLRTEAFF

j_gene: TRBJ2-1
abundance: few
d_gene: NA
v_gene: TRBV6-1
CDR3nt: TGTGCCAGCAGCCCCTCGTCCGTCTCCTACAATGAGCAGTTCTTC
CDR3aa: CASSPSSVSYNEQFF

j_gene: TRBJ2-1
abundance: NA
d_gene: NA
v_gene: TRBV6-2/TRBV6-3
CDR3nt: TGTGCCAGCGCCCTGGACGTTTACAATGAGCAGTTCTTC
CDR3aa: CASALDVYNEQFF

j_gene: TRBJ2-1
abundance: NA
d_gene: TRBD1
v_gene: TRBV6-1
CDR3nt: TGTGCCAGCAGACCACTTGGACAGGGGGAAAATGAGCAGTTCTTC
CDR3aa: CASRPLGQGENEQFF

j_gene: TRBJ2-3
abundance: many
d_gene: TRBD2
v_gene: TRBV12-3/TRBV12-4
CDR3nt: TGTGCCAGCAGGACGACTAGCGGGGCAGATACGCAGTATTTT
CDR3aa: CASRTTSGADTQYF

j_gene: TRBJ2-5
abundance: few
d_gene: NA
v_gene: TRBV30
CDR3nt: TGTGCCTGGGATAGCGGAGTCCAAGAGACCCAGTACTTC
CDR3aa: CAWDSGVQETQYF

j_gene: TRBJ2-3
abundance: NA
d_gene: TRBD2
v_gene: TRBV5-1
CDR3nt: TGCGCCAGCGGCCTGCTAGCGGGAGGGCCTACAGATACGCAGTATTTT
CDR3aa: CASGLLAGGPTDTQYF

j_gene: TRBJ1-3
abundance: NA
d_gene: NA
v_gene: TRBV12-3/TRBV12-4
CDR3nt: TGTGCCAGCAGTCAAAACACCATATATTTT
CDR3aa: CASSQNTIYF

j_gene: TRBJ1-2
abundance: few
d_gene: NA
v_gene: TRBV7-9
CDR3nt: TGTGCCAGCAGCAGGGGCGACCTTAACTATGGCTACACCTTC
CDR3aa: CASSRGDLNYGYTF

j_gene: TRBJ1-2
abundance: few
d_gene: NA
v_gene: TRBV20-1
CDR3nt: TGCAGTGCACCCGGGGTAGCCGGCTATGGCTACACCTTC
CDR3aa: CSAPGVAGYGYTF

j_gene: TRBJ2-7
abundance: NA
d_gene: NA
v_gene: TRBV15
CDR3nt: TGTGCCACCAGCAGAGGGGCGTCCTACGAGCAGTACTTC
CDR3aa: CATSRGASYEQYF

j_gene: TRBJ2-3
abundance: many
d_gene: NA
v_gene: TRBV5-1
CDR3nt: TGCGCCAGCAGCTTCCTAGCCCTCGGAGAAGCAGATACGCAGTATTTT
CDR3aa: CASSFLALGEADTQYF

j_gene: TRBJ2-7
abundance: few
d_gene: NA
v_gene: TRBV6-6
CDR3nt: TGTGCCAGCAGCGGGGCGGGCTACGAGCAGTACTTC
CDR3aa: CASSGAGYEQYF

j_gene: TRBJ2-1
abundance: many
d_gene: NA
v_gene: TRBV12-3/TRBV12-4
CDR3nt: TGTGCCACCGCTGCTAAGGGACAACCCTACAATGAGCAGTTCTTC
CDR3aa: CATAAKGQPYNEQFF

j_gene: TRBJ2-1
abundance: many
d_gene: NA
v_gene: TRBV6-5
CDR3nt: TGTGCCAGCAGTTACTCGGGCGGGCCCTACAATGAGCAGTTCTTC
CDR3aa: CASSYSGGPYNEQFF

j_gene: TRBJ2-3
abundance: NA
d_gene: TRBD2
v_gene: TRBV9
CDR3nt: TGTGCCAGCAGCCCCCAAGCGGGGGGGGCGGATACGCAGTATTTT
CDR3aa: CASSPQAGGADTQYF

j_gene: TRBJ1-5
abundance: many
d_gene: NA
v_gene: TRBV5-6
CDR3nt: TGTGCCAGCAGCCCCTGGGGCGGTAAAAGCAATCAGCCCCAGCATTTT
CDR3aa: CASSPWGGKSNQPQHF

j_gene: TRBJ2-7
abundance: NA
d_gene: NA
v_gene: TRBV21-1
CDR3nt: TGTGCCAGCAGCGTCGGGACTAGCGGGGGCCCGGTGCCGGGTGACGAGCAGTACTTC
CDR3aa: CASSVGTSGGPVPGDEQYF

j_gene: TRBJ2-1
abundance: NA
d_gene: TRBD1
v_gene: TRBV6-2/TRBV6-3
CDR3nt: TGTGCCAGCAGCTCCTTATCGGACAGGGTGACCTACAATGAGCAGTTCTTC
CDR3aa: CASSSLSDRVTYNEQFF

j_gene: TRBJ1-1
abundance: few
d_gene: NA
v_gene: TRBV11-2
CDR3nt: TGTGCCAGCAGCTACACCGGACCCTCCGTCGGGGTTCCGAACACTGAAGCTTTCTTT
CDR3aa: CASSYTGPSVGVPNTEAFF

j_gene: TRBJ2-2
abundance: NA
d_gene: TRBD1
v_gene: TRBV7-6
CDR3nt: TGTGCCAGCGGCCCGCGGACAGGGATTGACACCGGGGAGCTGTTTTTT
CDR3aa: CASGPRTGIDTGELFF

j_gene: TRBJ2-4
abundance: few
d_gene: NA
v_gene: TRBV11-2
CDR3nt: TGTGCCAGCAGCTTAGATCCATTGGAGAGGGTTGCCAAAAACATTCAGTACTTC
CDR3aa: CASSLDPLERVAKNIQYF

j_gene: TRBJ1-1
abundance: few
d_gene: TRBD1
v_gene: TRBV15
CDR3nt: TGTGCCACCATCCCGGACAGGGGAGTTAGTGAAGCTTTCTTT
CDR3aa: CATIPDRGVSEAFF

j_gene: TRBJ2-7
abundance: NA
d_gene: NA
v_gene: TRBV7-9
CDR3nt: TGTGCCAGCAGCTTACAGGAACACTACGAGCAGTACTTC
CDR3aa: CASSLQEHYEQYF

j_gene: TRBJ1-5
abundance: many
d_gene: NA
v_gene: TRBV7-2
CDR3nt: TGTGCCAGCAGCTTAGTGGGGCAGGTCAATCAGCCCCAGCATTTT
CDR3aa: CASSLVGQVNQPQHF

j_gene: TRBJ2-7
abundance: NA
d_gene: TRBD2
v_gene: TRBV5-1
CDR3nt: TGCGCCAGCAGCTCTACTCGGGACAGGTGGAGCGGGGGGGCCTACGAGCAGTACTTC
CDR3aa: CASSSTRDRWSGGAYEQYF

j_gene: TRBJ1-1
abundance: NA
d_gene: NA
v_gene: TRBV5-6
CDR3nt: TGTGCCAGCAGCTTTTTCCGGGTTTCGCTGGGTGGAATCACTGAAGCTTTCTTT
CDR3aa: CASSFFRVSLGGITEAFF